This record covers a single TCR beta chain. The antigen remains unidentified. This record comes from a study of T-cell memory formation after mild COVID-19. Findings and limits, study-wide: Several responding clones turned up in pre-infection memory, indicating that cross-reactive memory may have taken part. Clones contracting day 15 to 85 were balanced CD4/CD8; later expanders leaned CD4+.

J lost 1 base, V lost 4 bases, and 5 bases had no gene match. The CDR3 sequence is 15 residues long. Germline V gene lookup returns CDR1 MGHRA and CDR2 YSYEKL. MiXCR was run by TCRdb on the 5' RACE reads, yielding one entry per CDR3 protein. The sample carries 190,000 or so distinct CDR3 sequences, around 21% recorded once. Specimen: PBMCs or a T cell subset sorted from them (not recorded which). The sequence derives from an adult woman who had mild COVID-19 (a few samples of this study predate the infection). Cell type and time point are not known. J is TRBJ1-2 and V is TRBV4-1, with 8 bases aligning to TRBD1. This CDR3 is CASSRTTGDNYGYTF. For the CDR3, the DNA is TGCGCCAGCAGCCGGACGACAGGGGATAACTATGGCTACACCTTC.